This T cell receptor (beta chain) was retrieved from a study of T cell changes during pregnancy in multiple sclerosis (dated by TCRdb to between 2018 and 2021). Regarding the research as a whole: The study looked at changes in the T cell repertoire across pregnancy in women with multiple sclerosis.

Libraries were prepared through the immunoSEQ multiplex PCR assay. In TCRdb, the immuneACCESS table is reduced to in-frame sequences with V and J assigned. These tables do not hold every clone; where another copy was compared, an unresolved V gene accounts for under half, and the others remain unexplained. This sample gives about 43,000 clones in total; roughly 91% of them show up just once. About 1.5% of the sample is in the top ten clones. Including cysteine and phenylalanine, the CDR3 has 14 amino acids. Only the CDR3 region is kept as DNA, spanning 42 bases read in frame from base 1. The V end loses 0 bases and the J end loses 0 bases, and a stretch of 4 bases separates them. Reading the germline V gene (reference sequence) gives CDR1 SEHNR and CDR2 FQNEAQ. Notes on this clone: Its antigen is still unknown. The record has no base qualities; no much larger clone is one base away.

Sequencing was performed on PBMCs (not recorded whether the cells were cultured). This receptor was identified in a female donor with multiple sclerosis, enrolled in a pregnancy study. The sequence is built from TRBV7-9 and TRBJ2-3; no D gene call is confident. In nucleotide form, the sequence is TGTGCCAGCAGCTTAGCGACTAGCACAGATACGCAGTATTTT. Translated, this gives CASSLATSTDTQYF.